This T cell receptor beta chain was sequenced during a study of cytomegalovirus exposure and HLA in healthy donors. PCR primers comprised 60 Vbeta and 13 Jbeta primers. Sequenced by immunoSEQ multiplex PCR; TCRdb stores in-frame clones only, minus some. The sample includes more than 85,000 clones, around 70% of them seen just once. General study results and limits: In a later analysis, most CMV-associated TCR beta chains appeared HLA-restricted. The classifier was said to identify cytomegalovirus status with high specificity and sensitivity.

With regard to this clone: What it binds is not known.

This receptor was obtained from a man aged 40-55 years in good health and CMV-seronegative. Material for sequencing was PBMCs.

The CDR3 is CASSFPGVEAFF. CDR3 nucleotide sequence: TGTGCCAGCAGTTTCCCAGGGGTTGAAGCTTTCTTT. The chain joins TRBV6-5 to TRBJ1-1, with D possibly TRBD1 on 6 matching bases. There are 12 residues in the CDR3. Germline V CDR1 and CDR2: MNHEY, SVGAGI. With 4 bases removed from V and 7 bases from J, the gap between germline ends came to 10 bases.